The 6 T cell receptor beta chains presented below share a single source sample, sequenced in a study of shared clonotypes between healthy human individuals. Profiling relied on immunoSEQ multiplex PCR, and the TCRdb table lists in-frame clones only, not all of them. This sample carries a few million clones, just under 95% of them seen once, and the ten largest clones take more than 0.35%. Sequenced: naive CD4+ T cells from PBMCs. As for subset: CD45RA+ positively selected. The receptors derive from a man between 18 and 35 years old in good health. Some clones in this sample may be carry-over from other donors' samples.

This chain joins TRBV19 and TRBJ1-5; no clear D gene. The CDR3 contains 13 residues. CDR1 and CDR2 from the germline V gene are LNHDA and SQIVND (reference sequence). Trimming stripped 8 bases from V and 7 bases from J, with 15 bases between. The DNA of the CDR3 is TGTGCCAGTTTGCCACCAGTTGGGCAGCCCCAGCATTTT. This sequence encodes CASLPPVGQPQHF.

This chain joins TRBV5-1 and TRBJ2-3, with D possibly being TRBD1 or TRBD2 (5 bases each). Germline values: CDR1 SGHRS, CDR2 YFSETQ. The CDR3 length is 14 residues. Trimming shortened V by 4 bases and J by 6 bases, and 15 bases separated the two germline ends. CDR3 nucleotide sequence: TGCGCCAGCAGCCCCCGCTCATGGGGGGATACGCAGTATTTT. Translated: CASSPRSWGDTQYF.

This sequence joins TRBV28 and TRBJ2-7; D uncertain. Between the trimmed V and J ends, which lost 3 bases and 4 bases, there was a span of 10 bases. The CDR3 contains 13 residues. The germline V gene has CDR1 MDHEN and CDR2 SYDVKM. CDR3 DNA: TGTGCCAGCAGTTTCGGCCGTTTATACGAGCAGTACTTC. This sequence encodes CASSFGRLYEQYF.

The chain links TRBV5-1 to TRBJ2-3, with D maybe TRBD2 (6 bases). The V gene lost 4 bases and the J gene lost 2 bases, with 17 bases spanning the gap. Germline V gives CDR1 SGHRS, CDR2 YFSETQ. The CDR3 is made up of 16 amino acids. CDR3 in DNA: TGCGCCAGCAGCCGGAGGGGAACGACTCACACAGATACGCAGTATTTT. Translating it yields CASSRRGTTHTDTQYF. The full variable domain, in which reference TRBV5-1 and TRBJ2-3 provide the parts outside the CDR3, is KAGVTQTPRYLIKTRGQQVTLSCSPISGHRSVSWYQQTPGQGLQFLFEYFSETQRNKGNFPGRFSGRQFSNSRSEMNVSTLELGDSALYLCASSRRGTTHTDTQYFGPGTRLTVL.

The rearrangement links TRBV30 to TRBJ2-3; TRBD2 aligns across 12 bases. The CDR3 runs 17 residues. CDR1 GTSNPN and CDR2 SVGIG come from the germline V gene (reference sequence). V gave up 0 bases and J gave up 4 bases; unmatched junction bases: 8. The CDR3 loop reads CAWSVTRTSGISDTQYF. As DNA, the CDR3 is TGTGCCTGGAGTGTAACGCGGACTAGCGGGATATCAGATACGCAGTATTTT. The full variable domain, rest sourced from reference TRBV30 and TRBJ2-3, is SQTIHQWPATLVQPVGSPLSLECTVEGTSNPNLYWYRQAAGRGLQLLFYSVGIGQISSEVPQNLSASRPQDRQFILSSKKLLLSDSGFYLCAWSVTRTSGISDTQYFGPGTRLTVL.

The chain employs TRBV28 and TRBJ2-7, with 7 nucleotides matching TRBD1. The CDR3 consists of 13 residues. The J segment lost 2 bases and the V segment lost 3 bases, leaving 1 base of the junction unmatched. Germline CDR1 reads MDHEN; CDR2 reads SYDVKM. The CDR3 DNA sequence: TGTGCCAGCAGTTTCACAGGGGCCTACGAGCAGTACTTC. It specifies CASSFTGAYEQYF.